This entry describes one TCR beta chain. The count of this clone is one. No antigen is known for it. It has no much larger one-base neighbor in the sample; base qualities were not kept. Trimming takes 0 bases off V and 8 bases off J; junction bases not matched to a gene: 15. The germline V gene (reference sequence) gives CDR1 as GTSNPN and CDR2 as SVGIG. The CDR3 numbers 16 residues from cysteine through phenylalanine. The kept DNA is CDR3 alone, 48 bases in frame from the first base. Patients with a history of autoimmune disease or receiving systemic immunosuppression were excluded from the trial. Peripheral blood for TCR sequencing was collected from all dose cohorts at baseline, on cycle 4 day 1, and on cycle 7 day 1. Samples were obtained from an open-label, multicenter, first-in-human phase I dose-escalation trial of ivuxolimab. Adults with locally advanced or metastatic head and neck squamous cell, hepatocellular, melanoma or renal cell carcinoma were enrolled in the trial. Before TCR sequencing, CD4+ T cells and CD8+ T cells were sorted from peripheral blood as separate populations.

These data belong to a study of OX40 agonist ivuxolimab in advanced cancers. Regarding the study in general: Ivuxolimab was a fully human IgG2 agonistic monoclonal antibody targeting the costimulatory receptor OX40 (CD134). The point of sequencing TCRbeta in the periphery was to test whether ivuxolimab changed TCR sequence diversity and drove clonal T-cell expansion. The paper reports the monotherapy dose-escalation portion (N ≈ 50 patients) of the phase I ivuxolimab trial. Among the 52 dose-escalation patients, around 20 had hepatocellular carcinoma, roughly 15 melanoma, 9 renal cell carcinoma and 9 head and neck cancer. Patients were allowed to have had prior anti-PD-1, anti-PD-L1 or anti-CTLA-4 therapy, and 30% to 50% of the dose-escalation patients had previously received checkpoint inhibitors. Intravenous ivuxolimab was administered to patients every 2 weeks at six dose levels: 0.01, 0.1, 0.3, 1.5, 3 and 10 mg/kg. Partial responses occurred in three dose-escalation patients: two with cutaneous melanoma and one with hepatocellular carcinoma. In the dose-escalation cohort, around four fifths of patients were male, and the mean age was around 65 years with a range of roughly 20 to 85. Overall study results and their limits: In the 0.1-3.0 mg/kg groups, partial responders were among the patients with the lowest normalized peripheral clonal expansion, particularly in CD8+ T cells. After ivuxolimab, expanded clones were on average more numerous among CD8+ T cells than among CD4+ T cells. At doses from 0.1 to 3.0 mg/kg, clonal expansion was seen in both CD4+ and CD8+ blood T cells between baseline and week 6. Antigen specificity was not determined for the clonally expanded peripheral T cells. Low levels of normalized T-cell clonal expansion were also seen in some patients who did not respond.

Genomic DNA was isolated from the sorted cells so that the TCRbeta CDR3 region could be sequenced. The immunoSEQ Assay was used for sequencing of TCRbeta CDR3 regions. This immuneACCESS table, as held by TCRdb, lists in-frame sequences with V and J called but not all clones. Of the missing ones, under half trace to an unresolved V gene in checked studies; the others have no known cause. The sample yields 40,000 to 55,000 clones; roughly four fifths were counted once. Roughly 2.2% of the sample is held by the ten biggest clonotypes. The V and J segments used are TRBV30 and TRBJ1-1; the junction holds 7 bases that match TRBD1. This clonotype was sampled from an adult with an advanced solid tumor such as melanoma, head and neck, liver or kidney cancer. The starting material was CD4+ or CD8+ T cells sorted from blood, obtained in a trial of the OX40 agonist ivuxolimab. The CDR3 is CAWSVRKGALHAEAFF. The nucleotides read TGTGCCTGGAGTGTACGGAAGGGGGCGCTTCACGCGGAAGCTTTCTTT. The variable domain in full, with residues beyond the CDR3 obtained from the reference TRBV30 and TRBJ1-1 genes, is SQTIHQWPATLVQPVGSPLSLECTVEGTSNPNLYWYRQAAGRGLQLLFYSVGIGQISSEVPQNLSASRPQDRQFILSSKKLLLSDSGFYLCAWSVRKGALHAEAFFGQGTRLTVV.